The 28 T cell receptor beta chains presented below share a single source sample, sequenced in a study of blood T cells in healthy people across ages. Sample-barcoded 5' priming and a J-beta primer mix drove a second PCR of roughly 6 to 12 cycles. TCRdb redid the calling of the 5' RACE reads with MiXCR, one entry per CDR3 protein. This repertoire shows hundreds of thousands of distinct CDR3 sequences, 49% found once; its top ten account for 25% to 35%. Material for sequencing was blood. These receptors were taken from a woman aged 55 to 70 in good health.

V and J are TRBV20-1 and TRBJ1-2; TRBD1 might be the D (6 bases). V was shortened by 5 bases and J by 4 bases, with 20 bases between the two germline ends. CDR3 length: 15 residues. In germline, CDR1 is DFQATT, CDR2 SNEGSKA (reference sequence). Here the CDR3 DNA reads TGCAGTGCTCTCACACCGGCGACAGGTTTCTATGGCTACACCTTC. Encoded protein: CSALTPATGFYGYTF.

V is TRBV7-2 and J is TRBJ2-1; the D is unclear. Germline CDR1 reads SGHTA; CDR2 reads FQGNSA. V was clipped by 2 bases and J by 2 bases, with 13 bases between them. This CDR3 is 16 amino acids long. In DNA, the CDR3 is TGTGCCAGCAGCTTATCCCCCTCCAGCCCCTACAATGAGCAGTTCTTC. It specifies CASSLSPSSPYNEQFF. The full variable domain, in which reference TRBV7-2 and TRBJ2-1 provide the parts outside the CDR3, is GAGVSQSPSNKVTEKGKDVELRCDPISGHTALYWYRQSLGQGLEFLIYFQGNSAPDKSGLPSDRFSAERTGGSVSTLTIQRTQQEDSAVYLCASSLSPSSPYNEQFFGPGTRLTVL.

This clonotype was observed a few times. The V call is TRBV2, the J call TRBJ1-2; the match to TRBD1 covers 7 bases. Germline V CDR1 and CDR2: SNHLY, FYNNEI. The V and J ends lost 6 bases and 4 bases, in that order; junction bases with no gene match: 5. This CDR3 is built from 13 residues. CDR3 sequence reads: CASRATGSYGYTF. For the CDR3, the DNA is TGTGCCAGCAGGGCGACAGGGTCCTATGGCTACACCTTC.

In its sample, this clonotype was seen a few times. The rearrangement uses TRBV28 and TRBJ2-1; D not resolved. Near its end, the DNA agrees better with TRBJ2-7, so the J call may be wrong. Germline CDR1 MDHEN, CDR2 SYDVKM. This CDR3 region has 12 residues. The CDR3 DNA reads TGTGCCAGCAGTTCTCAATACAATGAGCAGTACTTC. Protein sequence: CASSSQYNEQYF.

The chain employs TRBV10-3 and TRBJ2-4; 11 nucleotides agree with TRBD2. Gene TRBJ2-7 matches the end of the DNA better, so the J call may be wrong. The CDR3 covers 15 residues. Looked up from germline, CDR1 is ENHRY and CDR2 is SYGVKD. The CDR3 here is CAISEGLAGTYEQYF. The CDR3 DNA sequence: TGTGCCATCAGTGAGGGACTAGCGGGCACCTACGAGCAGTACTTC.

The gene calls are TRBV20-1 and TRBJ1-2, with D possibly being TRBD1 (5 bases). V was shortened by 1 base and J by 0 bases, with 6 bases between the two germline ends. The germline V gene has CDR1 DFQATT and CDR2 SNEGSKA (reference sequence). This CDR3 comprises 13 residues. CDR3 residues: CSARGQPNYGYTF. The CDR3 DNA is TGCAGTGCTAGAGGACAGCCTAACTATGGCTACACCTTC.

This clonotype was seen ten or more times. The rearrangement joins TRBV28 to TRBJ1-2, with D perhaps TRBD1 (5 bases). The CDR3 sequence is 13 residues long. Germline V gene sequence: CDR1 MDHEN, CDR2 SYDVKM. Trimming took off 3 bases at V and 4 bases at J, with 9 bases between the two ends. CDR3 protein: CASSLGRGYGYTF. CDR3 coding DNA: TGTGCCAGCAGTTTGGGTAGGGGCTATGGCTACACCTTC.

The sample holds a few counts of this clonotype. The genes are TRBV7-6 and TRBJ2-3, with 8 bases identical to TRBD1. The V gene end was trimmed by 1 base and the J gene end by 6 bases; junction bases not matched to a gene: 9. This CDR3 spans 16 amino acids. Germline values: CDR1 SGHVS, CDR2 FNYEAQ. CDR3 DNA sequence: TGTGCCAGCAGCTTAGGTGCTCAGGGGGCGGGTGATACGCAGTATTTT. As protein: CASSLGAQGAGDTQYF. Variable domain in full (rest from reference TRBV7-6 and TRBJ2-3): GAGVSQSPRYKVTKRGQDVALRCDPISGHVSLYWYRQALGQGPEFLTYFNYEAQQDKSGLPNDRFSAERPEGSISTLTIQRTEQRDSAMYRCASSLGAQGAGDTQYFGPGTRLTVL.

The chain links TRBV30 to TRBJ2-2, with 7 bases matching TRBD2. Trimming cost V 0 bases and J 0 bases; bases outside gene matches: 7. The CDR3 runs 17 residues. CDR1 is GTSNPN and CDR2 is SVGIG in the germline V gene (reference sequence). This chain's CDR3 is CAWSVLGLAANTGELFF. The CDR3 DNA reads TGTGCCTGGAGTGTTCTCGGGCTAGCGGCGAACACCGGGGAGCTGTTTTTT.

The chain joins TRBV3-1 to TRBJ2-1; D gene unclear. This CDR3 is 15 amino acids long. Germline V gene data show CDR1 as LGHDT and CDR2 as YNNKEL (reference sequence). Trimming took off 0 bases at V and 3 bases at J, with 9 bases between the two ends. Here the CDR3 DNA reads TGTGCCAGCAGCCAAGATAATGGCGGCTACAATGAGCAGTTCTTC. Translated: CASSQDNGGYNEQFF.

As to this clonotype: Since the CDR3 does not end with the conserved phenylalanine or tryptophan, this likely comes from a read error. The rearrangement uses TRBV7-9 and TRBJ2-7, with D possibly matching TRBD2 (6 bases). This CDR3 contains 13 residues. V gave up 7 bases and J gave up 3 bases, with 13 bases separating them. The V gene's germline CDR1 is SEHNR and CDR2 FQNEAQ (reference sequence). The CDR3 DNA reads TGTGCCAGCATGGGAGCGGGCTTCTACGAGCAGTACTTA. This sequence encodes CASMGAGFYEQYL.

The chain carries TRBV12-3 or TRBV12-4 and TRBJ1-1; D perhaps matches TRBD1 (5 bases). This CDR3 has 15 amino acids. V dropped 4 bases and J dropped 10 bases, with 22 bases sitting between them. The CDR3 DNA reads as TGTGCCAGCAGTTCTCACTCCGGGACCAGGAGTACAGCTTTCTTT. It codes for CASSSHSGTRSTAFF.

The V gene is TRBV3-1, the J gene TRBJ2-7, with TRBD2 identical over 7 bases. Per germline, CDR1 LGHDT and CDR2 YNNKEL (reference sequence). V shed 4 bases, J shed 0 bases, and the junction held 12 bases outside the gene matches. There are 17 residues in the CDR3. CDR3 DNA: TGTGCCAGCAGCCCCGGGGCTAGCGGTCCAAGCTCCTACGAGCAGTACTTC. The encoded protein is CASSPGASGPSSYEQYF.

The chain carries TRBV7-9 and TRBJ2-1, with D hard to call. The CDR3 is 11 residues long. Trimming cost V 6 bases and J 15 bases, with 15 bases left between them. Germline values: CDR1 SEHNR, CDR2 FQNEAQ (reference sequence). The CDR3 nucleotides are TGTGCCAGCAGTTTTTTCGAGGTCGGGTTCTTC. Protein product: CASSFFEVGFF.

This rearrangement joins TRBV6-5 to TRBJ2-1; 11 positions agree with TRBD1. Trimming took 5 bases from V and 6 from J; bases not matched to a gene: 6. Germline-derived CDR1 and CDR2 are MNHEY and SVGAGI. The CDR3 is 15 residues long. The CDR3 region is CASSTGTGGLNEQFF. The CDR3 coding sequence is TGTGCCAGCAGTACCGGGACAGGGGGGCTCAATGAGCAGTTCTTC.

This clonotype was seen a few times. The chain recombines TRBV12-3 or TRBV12-4 with TRBJ1-2; tentative D call: TRBD1 (6 bases). V lost 4 bases to trimming and J lost 3 bases, with 6 bases between them. This CDR3 spans 12 amino acids. The CDR3 is CASSWTDYGYTF. CDR3 sequence (DNA): TGTGCCAGCAGTTGGACAGACTATGGCTACACCTTC.

The chain uses TRBV11-2 and TRBJ2-3; unclear D gene. The CDR3 spans 14 residues. V shed 3 bases and J shed 2 bases, with 9 bases lying between them. Per the germline V gene, CDR1 is SGHAT and CDR2 is FQNNGV. The CDR3 coding sequence is TGTGCCAGCAGCTTCTCAGCTCACACAGATACGCAGTATTTT. Translated: CASSFSAHTDTQYF.

This clonotype was seen a single time. The J gene is TRBJ2-4, the V gene TRBV5-1, with D possibly TRBD2 on 7 matching bases. The J call is doubtful: the DNA matches TRBJ2-7 better. Germline V gene data show CDR1 as SGHRS and CDR2 as YFSETQ. This CDR3 is built from 14 residues. CDR3 DNA sequence: TGCGCCAGCAGCTCGCGGGGGCCGGGATACGAGCAGTACTTC. It codes for CASSSRGPGYEQYF.

The CDR3 sequence: CASRQALSGANVLTF. In nucleotides, the CDR3 is TGTGCCAGCAGACAAGCCCTCTCTGGGGCCAACGTCCTGACTTTC. This chain uses TRBV6-2 or TRBV6-3 with TRBJ2-6; D is undetermined. The ends were cut back, 6 bases at V and 0 bases at J, with 9 bases in the middle. Germline V lookup: CDR1 MNHEY, CDR2 SVGEGT. The CDR3 consists of 15 residues.

The rearrangement joins TRBV29-1 to TRBJ1-3; a possible D gene is TRBD1 (5 bases). Trimming stripped 3 bases from V and 3 bases from J, with 12 bases between. Germline values: CDR1 SQVTM, CDR2 ANQGSEA. The CDR3 contains 14 residues. The DNA for the CDR3 is TGCAGCGTTGAGGCCGGGGGAATTGGAAACACCATATATTTT. Amino acids: CSVEAGGIGNTIYF.

The chain recombines TRBV20-1 with TRBJ2-2; 9 bases map to TRBD2. Looked up from germline, CDR1 is DFQATT and CDR2 is SNEGSKA (reference sequence). V was clipped by 6 bases and J by 0 bases; unmatched bases: 5. The CDR3 has 15 residues. In nucleotides, the CDR3 is TGCAGTGCCGAAAGACTAGCGGCGAACACCGGGGAGCTGTTTTTT. Residues: CSAERLAANTGELFF.

This sequence joins TRBV28 and TRBJ2-1; 14 positions match TRBD2. The V segment lost 7 bases and the J segment 7 bases; nucleotides outside the gene matches: 6. Germline values: CDR1 MDHEN, CDR2 SYDVKM. CDR3 size: 15 residues. The CDR3 spells CASTRLAGGTNEQFF. The CDR3 region has the DNA TGTGCCAGCACTCGACTAGCGGGGGGGACAAATGAGCAGTTCTTC. Full variable domain (rest looked up from reference TRBV28 and TRBJ2-1): DVKVTQSSRYLVKRTGEKVFLECVQDMDHENMFWYRQDPGLGLRLIYFSYDVKMKEKGDIPEGYSVSREKKERFSLILESASTNQTSMYLCASTRLAGGTNEQFFGPGTRLTVL.

The gene calls are TRBV4-3 and TRBJ2-5; TRBD1 might be the D (6 bases). V lost 0 bases to trimming and J lost 4 bases, with 15 bases between them. Germline CDR1 reads LGHNA; CDR2 reads YSLEER. The CDR3 is 16 amino acids. The CDR3 DNA follows: TGCGCCAGCAGCCAAGATACTCGGTTAGGGGGAGAGACCCAGTACTTC. Encoded protein: CASSQDTRLGGETQYF.

This chain joins TRBV18 and TRBJ2-1; D not resolved. This CDR3 spans 12 amino acids. The V end lost 4 bases, the J end lost 9 bases, and 10 bases lay between the germline ends. Per germline, CDR1 KGHSH and CDR2 LQKENI. The CDR3 bases are TGTGCCAGCTCACGAGAGAAGTTTGAGCAGTTCTTC. It encodes CASSREKFEQFF.

This clonotype was counted between two and nine times. The chain uses TRBV6-1 and TRBJ2-5; a weak D match, TRBD2 (6 bases). Trimming left V 6 bases short and J 5 bases short, with 16 bases between. From germline, CDR1 is MNHNS and CDR2 SASEGT. CDR3 length equals 14 residues. The CDR3 here is CASRAGRDRETQYF. The CDR3 DNA sequence: TGTGCCAGCAGAGCTGGGCGGGATCGGGAGACCCAGTACTTC.

The V call is TRBV7-9, the J call TRBJ2-1, with a weak D call TRBD2 (6 bases). From germline, CDR1 is SEHNR and CDR2 FQNEAQ (reference sequence). Trimming stripped 3 bases from V and 5 bases from J, with 8 bases between. The CDR3 loop spans 13 amino acids. CDR3 amino acids: CASSFGGNNEQFF. The CDR3 DNA follows: TGTGCCAGCAGCTTTGGAGGGAACAATGAGCAGTTCTTC.

The chain is built from TRBV7-8 and TRBJ2-5, with 7 bases lining up with TRBD2. CDR3 length: 15 amino acids. V gave up 5 bases and J gave up 4 bases; unmatched junction bases: 10. Looked up from germline, CDR1 is SGHVS and CDR2 is FQNEAQ. Here the CDR3 DNA reads TGTGCCAGCAGCCCACCACCGGGACTAAGAGAGACCCAGTACTTC. This sequence encodes CASSPPPGLRETQYF.

This chain joins TRBV11-2 and TRBJ1-2; 9 bases are shared with TRBD1. The ends lost 1 base at V and 8 bases at J; junction bases unmatched: 11. Germline V gene data show CDR1 as SGHAT and CDR2 as FQNNGV. This CDR3 has 16 residues. The CDR3 region is CASSLGPGTGSGGYTF. CDR3 in DNA: TGTGCCAGCAGCTTAGGTCCCGGGACAGGGTCGGGAGGCTACACCTTC.